The 14 T cell receptor beta chains below come from one sample, sequenced in a study of cytomegalovirus exposure and HLA in healthy donors. PCR employed 60 Vbeta and 13 Jbeta primers. Assay used: immunoSEQ multiplex PCR; TCRdb lists only in-frame clones, some missing. The sample gives approximately 99,000 clones, 70% to 75% of which show up once; 3.5% to 4.5% is in the top ten. The sample was PBMCs. These receptors all stem from a man between 40 and 49 years old in good health and CMV-seronegative.

This chain connects TRBV4-1 to TRBJ1-4, with 8 nucleotides matching TRBD1. Unmatched junction bases numbered 10, after V lost 0 bases and J lost 7 bases. The CDR3 covers 17 residues. CDR1 is MGHRA and CDR2 is YSYEKL in the germline V gene. CDR3 region: CASSQDRGTGGGEKLFF. The CDR3 DNA reads TGCGCCAGCAGCCAAGATCGTGGGACAGGCGGGGGTGAAAAACTGTTTTTT.

This chain uses TRBV6-5 with TRBJ1-5; D gene uncertain. The V end lost 2 bases, the J end lost 6 bases, and 11 bases lay between the germline ends. This CDR3 region has 14 residues. Germline V CDR1 and CDR2: MNHEY, SVGAGI. CDR3 nucleotides: TGTGCCAGCAGTTACCGCCCGGGAGGTCAGCCCCAGCATTTT. Its translation is CASSYRPGGQPQHF.

The table lists this clone with a count of one. This chain uses TRBV25-1 with TRBJ2-1; D is unclear. Germline assignment: CDR1 MGHDK and CDR2 SYGVNS. V gave up 4 bases and J gave up 8 bases, with 15 bases separating them. The CDR3 runs 14 residues. The CDR3 DNA sequence: TGTGCCAGCAGTGGACCCAGGTCCGTGGATGAGCAGTTCTTC. It codes for CASSGPRSVDEQFF.

This chain links TRBV7-2 with TRBJ2-6; perhaps TRBD2 as D (5 bases). Trimming took off 1 base at V and 1 base at J, with 11 bases between the two ends. CDR1 is SGHTA and CDR2 is FQGNSA in the germline V gene. This CDR3 contains 17 residues. The CDR3 DNA reads TGTGCCAGCAGCTTAGTATTACGGACTTCTGGGGCCAACGTCCTGACTTTC. Residues: CASSLVLRTSGANVLTF.

The J gene is TRBJ2-7, the V gene TRBV7-2, with D possibly being TRBD2 (6 bases). The V end was cut by 3 bases, the J end by 3 bases, with 9 bases between. The CDR3 has 13 residues. Germline assignment: CDR1 SGHTA and CDR2 FQGNSA. The CDR3 reads CASSFAGRYEQYF. As DNA, the CDR3 is TGTGCCAGCAGCTTCGCGGGGCGCTACGAGCAGTACTTC.

About this clone itself: One end of the junction varies from germline; a read error may be responsible. This CDR3 reads CASSSNSEAFF. Here the CDR3 DNA reads TGCGCCAGCAGCTCAAACAGTGAAGCTTTCTTT. The genes are TRBV5-1 and TRBJ1-1; D is uncertain. Germline assignment: CDR1 SGHRS and CDR2 YFSETQ. The length of the CDR3 is 11 residues.

The chain carries TRBV25-1 and TRBJ2-1; 7 nucleotides align to TRBD2. The junction had 7 bases not matched to a gene; V was cut back by 2 bases and J by 9 bases. CDR1 is MGHDK and CDR2 is SYGVNS in the germline V gene. The CDR3 totals 14 residues. This chain's CDR3 is CASSEMGGSGEQFF. CDR3 nucleotides: TGTGCCAGCAGTGAAATGGGGGGGTCGGGTGAGCAGTTCTTC.

This clone was counted between two and nine times. The chain couples TRBV5-6 to TRBJ2-7; 10 bases line up with TRBD1. The trim removed 4 bases at V and 6 bases at J, leaving 4 bases unmatched. The length of the CDR3 is 13 residues. The germline V gene has CDR1 SGHDT and CDR2 YYEEEE. This CDR3 reads CASSVRQGAEQYF. CDR3 sequence (DNA): TGTGCCAGCAGCGTCCGACAGGGGGCCGAGCAGTACTTC.

This clone was counted a single time. V usage is TRBV5-1 and J usage is TRBJ2-3; 8 nucleotides align to TRBD1. The germline V gene encodes CDR1 SGHRS and CDR2 YFSETQ. The J segment lost 2 bases and the V segment lost 5 bases, leaving 7 bases of the junction unmatched. This CDR3 is 15 amino acids long. CDR3 sequence reads: CASSGQGYNTDTQYF. In nucleotides, the CDR3 is TGCGCCAGCAGTGGACAGGGCTATAACACAGATACGCAGTATTTT.

This rearrangement joins TRBV5-4 to TRBJ2-7, with 8 bases fitting TRBD1. Trimming took 7 bases from V and 6 from J; bases not matched to a gene: 3. The germline V gene has CDR1 SGHNT and CDR2 YYREEE (reference sequence). This CDR3 has 11 residues. This CDR3 reads CASEDRGEQYF. Here the CDR3 DNA reads TGTGCCAGCGAAGACAGGGGCGAGCAGTACTTC.

The chain combines TRBV5-8 with TRBJ2-3; 8 bases match TRBD2. This CDR3 comprises 13 residues. Germline assignment: CDR1 SGHTS and CDR2 YDEGEE. Germline trimming cut 1 base from V and 14 bases from J; bases unmatched to any gene: 9. CDR3 nucleotides: TGTGCCAGCAGCTTGCCTAGCGGGCTCCAGGGGTATTTT. Amino acid sequence: CASSLPSGLQGYF.

The J gene is TRBJ1-1, the V gene TRBV6-5; 8 nucleotides match TRBD1. Germline-derived CDR1 and CDR2 are MNHEY and SVGAGI. V shed 2 bases, J shed 4 bases, and the junction held 9 bases outside the gene matches. The CDR3 sequence is 16 residues long. CDR3 protein: CASSYRPRGRGTEAFF. CDR3 in DNA: TGTGCCAGCAGTTACCGCCCCAGGGGGCGAGGCACTGAAGCTTTCTTT.

This chain uses TRBV4-1 with TRBJ1-3; D remains ambiguous. The germline V gene has CDR1 MGHRA and CDR2 YSYEKL. Trimming cost V 6 bases and J 7 bases, with 16 bases left between them. The CDR3 contains 14 residues. The CDR3 sequence is CASSLRGNPNTIYF. CDR3 nucleotide sequence: TGCGCCAGCAGTCTCCGGGGAAATCCGAACACCATATATTTT.

The gene calls are TRBV5-6 and TRBJ2-7; 7 bases align to TRBD1. CDR1 and CDR2 (germline): SGHDT, YYEEEE. The CDR3 is 15 amino acids. V shed 1 base and J 3 bases; nucleotides not matched to a gene: 7. This CDR3 is CASSLYGTEVYEQYF. CDR3 in DNA: TGTGCCAGCAGCTTGTACGGGACAGAAGTCTACGAGCAGTACTTC.